What follows is one T cell receptor beta chain and its context. Germline loops: CDR1 LGHNA, CDR2 YNFKEQ. The CDR3 length is 15 residues. The V end was cut by 3 bases, the J end by 1 base, with 12 bases between. Assay: immunoSEQ multiplex PCR; the TCRdb copy retains only in-frame clones and omits some. The sample includes 200,000 to 300,000 clones, around 90% of them seen just once. The record originates from a study of blood T cell repertoires in COVID-19. This chain links TRBV4-2 with TRBJ1-1, with D unclear. This clonotype was obtained from a young man with COVID-19, enrolled during active disease. The sample taken for sequencing was peripheral blood. The DNA for the CDR3 is TGTGCCAGCAGCCAGGGCCCCGGGGAGAACACTGAAGCTTTCTTT. This encodes CASSQGPGENTEAFF.